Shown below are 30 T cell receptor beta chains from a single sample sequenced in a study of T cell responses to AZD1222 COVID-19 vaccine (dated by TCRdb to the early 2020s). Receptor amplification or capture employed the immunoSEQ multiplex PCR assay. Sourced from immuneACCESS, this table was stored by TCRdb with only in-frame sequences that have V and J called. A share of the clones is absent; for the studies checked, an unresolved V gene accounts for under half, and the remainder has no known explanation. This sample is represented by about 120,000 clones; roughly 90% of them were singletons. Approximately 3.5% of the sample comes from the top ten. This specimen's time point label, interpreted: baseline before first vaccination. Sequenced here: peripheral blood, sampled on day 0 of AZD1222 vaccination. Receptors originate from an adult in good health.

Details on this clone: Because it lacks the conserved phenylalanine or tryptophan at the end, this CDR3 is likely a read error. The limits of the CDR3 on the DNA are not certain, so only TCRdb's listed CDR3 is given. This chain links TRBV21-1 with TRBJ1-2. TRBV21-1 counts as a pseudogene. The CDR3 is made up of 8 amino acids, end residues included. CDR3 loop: CASSSLHL.

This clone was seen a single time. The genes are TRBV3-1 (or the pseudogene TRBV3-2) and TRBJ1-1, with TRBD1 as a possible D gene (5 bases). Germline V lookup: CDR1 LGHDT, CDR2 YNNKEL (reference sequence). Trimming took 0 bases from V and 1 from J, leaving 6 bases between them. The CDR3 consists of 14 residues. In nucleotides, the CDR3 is TGTGCCAGCAGCCAAGATCAGGGGAACACTGAAGCTTTCTTT. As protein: CASSQDQGNTEAFF.

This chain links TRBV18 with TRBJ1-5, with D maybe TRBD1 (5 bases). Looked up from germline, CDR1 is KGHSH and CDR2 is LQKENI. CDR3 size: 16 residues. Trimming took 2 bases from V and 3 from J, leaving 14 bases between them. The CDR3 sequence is CASSPEGQRLNQPQHF. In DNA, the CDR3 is TGTGCCAGCTCACCAGAGGGGCAGAGACTCAATCAGCCCCAGCATTTT.

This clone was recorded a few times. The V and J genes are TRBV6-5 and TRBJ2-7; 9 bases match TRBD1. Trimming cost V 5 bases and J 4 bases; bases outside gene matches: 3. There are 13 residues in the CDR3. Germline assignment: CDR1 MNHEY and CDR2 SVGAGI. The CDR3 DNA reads TGTGCCAGCAGTCTGGACAGGGGATACGAGCAGTACTTC. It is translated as CASSLDRGYEQYF.

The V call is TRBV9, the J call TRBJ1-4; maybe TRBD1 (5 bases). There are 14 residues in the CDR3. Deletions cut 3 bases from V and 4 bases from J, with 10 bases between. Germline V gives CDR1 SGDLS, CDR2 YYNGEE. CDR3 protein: CASSETAYNEKLFF. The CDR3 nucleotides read TGTGCCAGCAGCGAGACAGCATATAATGAAAAACTGTTTTTT. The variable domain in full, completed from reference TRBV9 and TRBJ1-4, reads DSGVTQTPKHLITATGQRVTLRCSPRSGDLSVYWYQQSLDQGLQFLIQYYNGEERAKGNILERFSAQQFPDLHSELNLSSLELGDSALYFCASSETAYNEKLFFGSGTQLSVL.

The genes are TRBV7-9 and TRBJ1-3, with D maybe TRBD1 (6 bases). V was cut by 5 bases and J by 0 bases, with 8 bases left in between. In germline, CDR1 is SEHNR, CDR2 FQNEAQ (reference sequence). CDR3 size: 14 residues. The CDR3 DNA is TGTGCCAGCAGCGGACAGAGCTCTGGAAACACCATATATTTT. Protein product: CASSGQSSGNTIYF.

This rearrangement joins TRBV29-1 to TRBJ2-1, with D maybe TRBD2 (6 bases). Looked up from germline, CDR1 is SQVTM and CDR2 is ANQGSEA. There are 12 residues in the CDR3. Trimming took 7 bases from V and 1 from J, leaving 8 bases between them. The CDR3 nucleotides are TGCAGCGCGGGGAGGTCCTACAATGAGCAGTTCTTC. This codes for CSAGRSYNEQFF.

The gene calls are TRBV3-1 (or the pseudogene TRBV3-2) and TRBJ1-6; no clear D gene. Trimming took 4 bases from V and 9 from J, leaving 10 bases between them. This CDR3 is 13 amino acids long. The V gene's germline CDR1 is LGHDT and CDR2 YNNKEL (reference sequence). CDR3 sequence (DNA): TGTGCCAGCAGCCGGTTAGAAGGTTCACCCCTCCACTTT. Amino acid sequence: CASSRLEGSPLHF.

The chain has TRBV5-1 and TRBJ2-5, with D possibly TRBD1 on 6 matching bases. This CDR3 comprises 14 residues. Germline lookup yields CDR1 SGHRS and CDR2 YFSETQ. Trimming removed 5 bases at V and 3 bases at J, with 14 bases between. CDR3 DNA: TGCGCCAGCAGGTTCGGGACAACAAAAGAGACCCAGTACTTC. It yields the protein CASRFGTTKETQYF.

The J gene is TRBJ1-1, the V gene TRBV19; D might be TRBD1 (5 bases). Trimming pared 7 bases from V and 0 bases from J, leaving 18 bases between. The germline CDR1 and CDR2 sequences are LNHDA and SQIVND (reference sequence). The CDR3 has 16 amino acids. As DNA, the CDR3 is TGTGCCAGTAACCGGAGGGGCGGAGGGGTGAACACTGAAGCTTTCTTT. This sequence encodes CASNRRGGGVNTEAFF.

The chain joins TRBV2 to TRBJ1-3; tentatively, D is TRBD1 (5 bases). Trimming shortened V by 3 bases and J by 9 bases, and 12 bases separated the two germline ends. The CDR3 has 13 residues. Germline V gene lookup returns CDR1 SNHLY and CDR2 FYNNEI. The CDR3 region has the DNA TGTGCCAGCAGTGAGGACACCATGAGCACCATATATTTT. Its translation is CASSEDTMSTIYF.

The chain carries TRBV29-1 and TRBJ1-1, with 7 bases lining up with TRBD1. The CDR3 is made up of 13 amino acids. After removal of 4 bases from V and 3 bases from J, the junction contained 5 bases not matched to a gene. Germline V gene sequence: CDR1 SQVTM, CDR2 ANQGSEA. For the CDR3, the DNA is TGCAGCGTTGCTGGCAGGGGGGACACTGAAGCTTTCTTT. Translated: CSVAGRGDTEAFF. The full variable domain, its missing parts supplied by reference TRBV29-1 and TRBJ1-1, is SAVISQKPSRDICQRGTSLTIQCQVDSQVTMMFWYRQQPGQSLTLIATANQGSEATYESGFVIDKFPISRPNLTFSTLTVSNMSPEDSSIYLCSVAGRGDTEAFFGQGTRLTVV.

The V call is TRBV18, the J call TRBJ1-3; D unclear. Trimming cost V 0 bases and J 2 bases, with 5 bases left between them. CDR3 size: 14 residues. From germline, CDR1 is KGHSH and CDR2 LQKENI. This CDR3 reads CASSPPTTGNTIYF. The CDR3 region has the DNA TGTGCCAGCTCACCACCTACTACTGGAAACACCATATATTTT.

The CDR3 nucleotides read TGTGCCAGTAGGGCAACCCGGGACAGATCATCTGGAAACACCATATATTTT. Encoded protein: CASRATRDRSSGNTIYF. V is TRBV19 and J is TRBJ1-3; the match to TRBD1 covers 7 bases. The CDR3 spans 17 residues. J gave up 1 base and V 6 bases, and 12 bases lay outside the gene matches. The V gene's germline CDR1 is LNHDA and CDR2 SQIVND (reference sequence).

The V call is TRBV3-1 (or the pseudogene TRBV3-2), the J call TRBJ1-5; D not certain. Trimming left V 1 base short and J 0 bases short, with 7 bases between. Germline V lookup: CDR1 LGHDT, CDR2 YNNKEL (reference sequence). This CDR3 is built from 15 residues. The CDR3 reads CASSQARNSNQPQHF. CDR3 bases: TGTGCCAGCAGCCAAGCCCGGAATAGCAATCAGCCCCAGCATTTT.

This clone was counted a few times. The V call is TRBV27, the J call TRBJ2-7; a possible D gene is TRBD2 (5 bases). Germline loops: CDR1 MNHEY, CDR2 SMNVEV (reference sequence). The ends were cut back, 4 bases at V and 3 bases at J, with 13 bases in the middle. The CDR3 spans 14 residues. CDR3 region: CASSSPRVHYEQYF. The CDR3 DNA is TGTGCCAGCAGTTCTCCGCGGGTGCACTACGAGCAGTACTTC.

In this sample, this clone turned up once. This CDR3 is CASSLGTGAPQSPLHF. The CDR3, as DNA: TGCGCCAGCAGCCTCGGGACAGGCGCCCCCCAATCACCCCTCCACTTT. The chain couples TRBV4-3 to TRBJ1-6; 8 bases align to TRBD1. Germline lookup yields CDR1 LGHNA and CDR2 YSLEER. Trimming cost V 4 bases and J 10 bases; bases outside gene matches: 12. This CDR3 region has 16 residues.

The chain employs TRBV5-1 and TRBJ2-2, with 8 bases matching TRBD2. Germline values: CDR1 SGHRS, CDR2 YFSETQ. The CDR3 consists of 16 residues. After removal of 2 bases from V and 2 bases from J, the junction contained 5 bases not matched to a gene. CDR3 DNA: TGCGCCAGCAGCTTAACCGGGACTAGTAACACCGGGGAGCTGTTTTTT. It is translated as CASSLTGTSNTGELFF.

The CDR3 coding sequence is TGCGCCAGCAGAGCCGGGACAGAAAATGAAGCTTTCTTT. Encoded protein: CASRAGTENEAFF. The chain couples TRBV5-1 to TRBJ1-1, with 7 nucleotides matching TRBD1. Trimming removed 5 bases from V and 7 bases from J; junction bases left unmatched: 8. This CDR3 has 13 residues. Germline loops: CDR1 SGHRS, CDR2 YFSETQ.

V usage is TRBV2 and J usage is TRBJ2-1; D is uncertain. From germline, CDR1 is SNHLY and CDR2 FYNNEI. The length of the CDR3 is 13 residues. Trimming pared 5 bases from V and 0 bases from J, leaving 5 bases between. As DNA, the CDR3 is TGTGCCAGCAGTCTGAGCTCCTACAATGAGCAGTTCTTC. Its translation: CASSLSSYNEQFF.

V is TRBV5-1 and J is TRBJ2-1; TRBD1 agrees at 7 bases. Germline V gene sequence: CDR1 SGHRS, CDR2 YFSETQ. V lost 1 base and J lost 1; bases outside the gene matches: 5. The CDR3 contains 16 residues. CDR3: CASSLTGEVSYNEQFF. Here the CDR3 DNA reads TGCGCCAGCAGCTTGACAGGGGAAGTATCCTACAATGAGCAGTTCTTC.

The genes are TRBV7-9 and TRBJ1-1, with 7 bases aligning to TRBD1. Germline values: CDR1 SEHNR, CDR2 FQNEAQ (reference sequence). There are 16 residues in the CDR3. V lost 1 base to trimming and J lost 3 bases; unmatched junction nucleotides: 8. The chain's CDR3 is CASSLVQGLGDTEAFF. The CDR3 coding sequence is TGTGCCAGCAGCTTAGTACAGGGGCTAGGGGACACTGAAGCTTTCTTT.

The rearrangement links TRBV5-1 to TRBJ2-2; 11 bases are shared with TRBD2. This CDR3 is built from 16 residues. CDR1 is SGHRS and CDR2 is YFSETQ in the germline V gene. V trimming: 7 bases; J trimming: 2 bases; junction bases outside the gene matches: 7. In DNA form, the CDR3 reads TGCGCCAGCCAGACTAGCGGGGCGCTAAACACCGGGGAGCTGTTTTTT. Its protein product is CASQTSGALNTGELFF.

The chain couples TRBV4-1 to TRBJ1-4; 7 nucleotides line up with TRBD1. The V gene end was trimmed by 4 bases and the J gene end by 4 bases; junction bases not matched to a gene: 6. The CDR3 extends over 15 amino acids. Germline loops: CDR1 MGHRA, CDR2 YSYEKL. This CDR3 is CASSPPRQGNEKLFF. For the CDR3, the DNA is TGCGCCAGCAGCCCCCCCCGACAGGGTAATGAAAAACTGTTTTTT.

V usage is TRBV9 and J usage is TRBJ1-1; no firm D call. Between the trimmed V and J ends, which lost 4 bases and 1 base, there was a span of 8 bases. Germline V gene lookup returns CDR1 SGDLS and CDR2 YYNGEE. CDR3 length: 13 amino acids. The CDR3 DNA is TGTGCCAGCAGCTATACATCGAACACTGAAGCTTTCTTT. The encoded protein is CASSYTSNTEAFF.

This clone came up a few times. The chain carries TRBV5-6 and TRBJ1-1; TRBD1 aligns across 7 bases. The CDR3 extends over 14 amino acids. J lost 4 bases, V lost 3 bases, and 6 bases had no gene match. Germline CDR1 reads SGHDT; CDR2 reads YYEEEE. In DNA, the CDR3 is TGTGCCAGCAGCTCATTACAGGGGTCCACTGAAGCTTTCTTT. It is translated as CASSSLQGSTEAFF.

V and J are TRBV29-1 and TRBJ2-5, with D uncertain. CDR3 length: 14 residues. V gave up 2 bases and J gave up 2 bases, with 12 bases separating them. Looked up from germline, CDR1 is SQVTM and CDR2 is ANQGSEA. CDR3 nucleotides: TGCAGCGTTGAATCGAGGCTGAAGCAAGAGACCCAGTACTTC. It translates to CSVESRLKQETQYF.

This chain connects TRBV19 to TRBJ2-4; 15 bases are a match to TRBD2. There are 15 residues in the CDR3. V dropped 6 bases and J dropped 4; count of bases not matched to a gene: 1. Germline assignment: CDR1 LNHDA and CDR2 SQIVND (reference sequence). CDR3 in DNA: TGTGCCAGTAGCGGACTAGCGGGGGGGAAAAACATTCAGTACTTC. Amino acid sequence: CASSGLAGGKNIQYF.

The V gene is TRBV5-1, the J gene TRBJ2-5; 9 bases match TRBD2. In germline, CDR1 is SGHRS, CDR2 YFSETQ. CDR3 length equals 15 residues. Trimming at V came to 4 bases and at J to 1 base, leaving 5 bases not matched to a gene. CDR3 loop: CASSGRTSVQETQYF. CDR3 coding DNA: TGCGCCAGCAGCGGGCGGACTAGCGTCCAAGAGACCCAGTACTTC. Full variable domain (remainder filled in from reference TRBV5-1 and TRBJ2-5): KAGVTQTPRYLIKTRGQQVTLSCSPISGHRSVSWYQQTPGQGLQFLFEYFSETQRNKGNFPGRFSGRQFSNSRSEMNVSTLELGDSALYLCASSGRTSVQETQYFGPGTRLLVL.

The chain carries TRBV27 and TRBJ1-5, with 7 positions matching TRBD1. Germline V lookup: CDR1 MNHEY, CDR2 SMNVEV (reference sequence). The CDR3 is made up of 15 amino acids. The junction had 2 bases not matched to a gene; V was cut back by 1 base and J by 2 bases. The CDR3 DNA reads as TGTGCCAGCAGTTTATATGGGACAGGCAATCAGCCCCAGCATTTT. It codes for CASSLYGTGNQPQHF.